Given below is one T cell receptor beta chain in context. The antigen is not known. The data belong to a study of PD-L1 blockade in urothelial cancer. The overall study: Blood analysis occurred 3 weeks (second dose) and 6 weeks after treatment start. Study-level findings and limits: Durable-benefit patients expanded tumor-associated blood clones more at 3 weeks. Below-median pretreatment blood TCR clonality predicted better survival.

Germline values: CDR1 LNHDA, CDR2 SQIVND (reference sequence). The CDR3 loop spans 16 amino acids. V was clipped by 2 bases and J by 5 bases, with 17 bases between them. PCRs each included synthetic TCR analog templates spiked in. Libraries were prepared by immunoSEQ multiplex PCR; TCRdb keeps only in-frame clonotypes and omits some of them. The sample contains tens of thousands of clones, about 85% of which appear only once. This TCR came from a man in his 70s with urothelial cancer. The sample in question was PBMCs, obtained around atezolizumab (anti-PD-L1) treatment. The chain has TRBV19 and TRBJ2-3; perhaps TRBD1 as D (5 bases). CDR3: CASSIRGRRSLDTQYF. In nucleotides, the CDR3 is TGTGCCAGTAGTATAAGGGGCCGCCGGTCCTTAGATACGCAGTATTTT.